The following is a T cell receptor (beta chain) sequence with its context. Germline V lookup: CDR1 KGHSH, CDR2 LQKENI. V lost 0 bases and J lost 2; bases outside the gene matches: 2. There are 15 residues in the CDR3. This sample was included in a study of blood T cell repertoires in COVID-19. Using immunoSEQ multiplex PCR, the repertoire was profiled, and TCRdb retains in-frame clones only, with some absent. The profile shows approximately 190,000 clones, around 80% of them singletons. The receptor's source is a man aged 25 to 45 with active or convalescent COVID-19. This rearrangement joins TRBV18 to TRBJ2-3; 7 bases align to TRBD1. The sample comprised peripheral blood. The CDR3 DNA sequence: TGTGCCAGCTCACCACCGGGACAGACCACAGATACGCAGTATTTT. Amino acid sequence: CASSPPGQTTDTQYF.